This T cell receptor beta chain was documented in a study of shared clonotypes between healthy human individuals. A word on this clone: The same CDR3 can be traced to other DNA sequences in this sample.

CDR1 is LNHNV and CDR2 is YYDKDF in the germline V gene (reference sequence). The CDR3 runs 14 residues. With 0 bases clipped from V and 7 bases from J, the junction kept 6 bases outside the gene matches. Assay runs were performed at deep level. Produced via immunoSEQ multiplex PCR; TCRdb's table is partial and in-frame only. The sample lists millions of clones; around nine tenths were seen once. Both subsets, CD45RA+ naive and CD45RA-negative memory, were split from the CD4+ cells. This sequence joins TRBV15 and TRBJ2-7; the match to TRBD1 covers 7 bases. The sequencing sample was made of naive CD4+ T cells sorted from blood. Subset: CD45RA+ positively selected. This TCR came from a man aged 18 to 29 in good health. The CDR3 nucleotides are TGTGCCACCAGCAGAGACAGACAGGGATTGGAGCAGTACTTC. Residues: CATSRDRQGLEQYF.